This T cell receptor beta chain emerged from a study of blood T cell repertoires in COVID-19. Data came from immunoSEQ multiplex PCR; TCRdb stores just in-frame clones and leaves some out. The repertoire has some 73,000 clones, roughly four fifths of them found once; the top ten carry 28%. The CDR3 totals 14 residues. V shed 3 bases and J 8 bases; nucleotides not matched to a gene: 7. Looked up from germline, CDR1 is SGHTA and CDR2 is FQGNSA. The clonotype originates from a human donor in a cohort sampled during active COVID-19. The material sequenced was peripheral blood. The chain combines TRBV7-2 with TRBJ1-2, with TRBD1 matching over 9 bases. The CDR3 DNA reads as TGTGCCAGCAGCTTCCAGGGACAGGGTGGAGGCTACACCTTC. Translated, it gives CASSFQGQGGGYTF.